Below, one T cell receptor beta chain is given with its context. Sequenced by immunoSEQ multiplex PCR; TCRdb stores in-frame clones only, minus some. Here the sample spans roughly 190,000 clones, approximately 84% being singletons. This record belongs to a study of blood T cell repertoires in COVID-19. Trimming removed 4 bases from V and 2 bases from J, with 22 bases in between. CDR3 size: 18 residues. Germline V gene lookup returns CDR1 SGHTS and CDR2 YDEGEE. The sequence was collected from a woman aged 30 to 39 who had recovered from COVID-19. The specimen was PBMCs or T cells enriched from blood (not recorded which). The chain joins TRBV5-8 to TRBJ1-5; D is unclear. The DNA of the CDR3 is TGTGCCAGCAGCCTGGGGTGGGGAAGAGGGAAGGGCAATCAGCCCCAGCATTTT. This gives the protein CASSLGWGRGKGNQPQHF. The full variable domain, with the rest looked up from reference TRBV5-8 and TRBJ1-5, is EAGVTQSPTHLIKTRGQQATLRCSPISGHTSVYWYQQALGLGLQFLLWYDEGEERNRGNFPPRFSGRQFPNYSSELNVNALELEDSALYLCASSLGWGRGKGNQPQHFGDGTRLSIL.